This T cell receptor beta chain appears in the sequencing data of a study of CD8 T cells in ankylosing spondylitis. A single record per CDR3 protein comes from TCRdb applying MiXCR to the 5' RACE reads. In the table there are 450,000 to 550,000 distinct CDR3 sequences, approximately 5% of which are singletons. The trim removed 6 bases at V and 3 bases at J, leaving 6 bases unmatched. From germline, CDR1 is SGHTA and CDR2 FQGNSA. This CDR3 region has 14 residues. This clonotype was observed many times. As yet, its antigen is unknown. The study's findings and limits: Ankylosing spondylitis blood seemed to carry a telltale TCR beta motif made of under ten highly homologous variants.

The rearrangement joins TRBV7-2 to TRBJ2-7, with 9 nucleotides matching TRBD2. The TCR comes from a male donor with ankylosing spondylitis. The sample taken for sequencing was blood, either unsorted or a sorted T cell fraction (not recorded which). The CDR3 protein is CASSLAGISYEQYF. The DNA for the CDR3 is TGTGCCAGCAGTCTAGCGGGGATCAGCTACGAGCAGTACTTC.